What follows are 11 T cell receptor beta chains derived from one specimen sequenced in a study of cytomegalovirus exposure and HLA in healthy donors. A multiplex PCR was run with 60 Vbeta primers and 13 Jbeta primers. Only in-frame clones appear in the TCRdb table, and some are missing; sequencing was by immunoSEQ multiplex PCR. The sample yields 150,000 to 200,000 clones, 70% to 85% seen once. What was sequenced was PBMCs. The receptors originated from a male donor in good health and CMV-seronegative.

The rearrangement links TRBV5-1 to TRBJ2-3; TRBD2 might be the D (5 bases). Trimming took 1 base from V and 3 from J, leaving 12 bases between them. CDR1 and CDR2 (germline): SGHRS, YFSETQ. This CDR3 is 15 amino acids long. The CDR3 DNA reads TGCGCCAGCAGCTTGAGAGGGATTGGAACAGATACGCAGTATTTT. This sequence encodes CASSLRGIGTDTQYF.

The J gene is TRBJ1-1, the V gene TRBV6-5; 8 bases map to TRBD1. V was pared by 10 bases and J by 5 bases, with 6 bases of the junction left unmatched. There are 12 residues in the CDR3. Germline CDR1 is MNHEY and CDR2 is SVGAGI. The CDR3 nucleotides read TGTGCCACAGGGGGCGGCGGAACTGAAGCTTTCTTT. It specifies CATGGGGTEAFF.

The chain combines TRBV7-8 with TRBJ1-6; D unclear. V lost 5 bases and J 6 bases, leaving 11 bases between the germline ends. The CDR3 is made up of 14 amino acids. Germline lookup yields CDR1 SGHVS and CDR2 FQNEAQ. The CDR3, as DNA: TGTGCCAGCAGCCAGGCCGTCTTTAATTCACCCCTCCACTTT. Its protein product is CASSQAVFNSPLHF. The full variable domain, completed using reference TRBV7-8 and TRBJ1-6, is GAGVSQSPRYKVAKRGQDVALRCDPISGHVSLFWYQQALGQGPEFLTYFQNEAQLDKSGLPSDRFFAERPEGSVSTLKIQRTQQEDSAVYLCASSQAVFNSPLHFGNGTRLTVT.

This clone occurred once. The chain couples TRBV30 to TRBJ1-5, with D perhaps matching TRBD1 (5 bases). Trimming shortened V by 0 bases and J by 3 bases, and 9 bases separated the two germline ends. CDR1 is GTSNPN, CDR2 SVGIG, per germline (reference sequence). The CDR3 sequence is 14 residues long. The CDR3 reads CAWSVQALNQPQHF. Written as DNA, the CDR3 is TGTGCCTGGAGTGTACAGGCCCTCAATCAGCCCCAGCATTTT. Based on the CDR3 plus reference TRBV30 and TRBJ1-5, the full variable domain is SQTIHQWPATLVQPVGSPLSLECTVEGTSNPNLYWYRQAAGRGLQLLFYSVGIGQISSEVPQNLSASRPQDRQFILSSKKLLLSDSGFYLCAWSVQALNQPQHFGDGTRLSIL.

The rearrangement joins TRBV7-9 to TRBJ2-3; tentatively, D is TRBD2 (5 bases). The V and J ends lost 1 base and 6 bases respectively, with 11 bases between them. This CDR3 is 14 amino acids long. Germline CDR1 SEHNR, CDR2 FQNEAQ (reference sequence). The CDR3 nucleotides read TGTGCCAGCAGCTTAGAACGGGGTACGGATACGCAGTATTTT. This gives the protein CASSLERGTDTQYF.

The rearrangement links TRBV7-2 to TRBJ2-7; TRBD1 is a possible D gene (5 bases). The V and J ends lost 5 bases and 6 bases respectively, with 14 bases between them. Germline CDR1 is SGHTA and CDR2 is FQGNSA. This CDR3 has 13 amino acids. This chain's CDR3 is CASSPGGAGEQYF. CDR3 bases: TGTGCCAGCAGCCCCGGTGGGGCAGGCGAGCAGTACTTC.

V is TRBV27 and J is TRBJ2-5; 9 bases map to TRBD2. The CDR3 contains 15 residues. Per the germline V gene, CDR1 is MNHEY and CDR2 is SMNVEV (reference sequence). V lost 2 bases, J lost 5 bases, and 6 bases stayed unmatched. CDR3 loop: CASSLQSSGSETQYF. DNA of the CDR3: TGTGCCAGCAGTTTACAAAGTAGCGGGAGTGAGACCCAGTACTTC.

The chain combines TRBV7-9 with TRBJ1-1; no definite D call. V was cut by 0 bases and J by 1 base, with 12 bases left in between. The CDR3 sequence is 16 residues long. The V gene's germline CDR1 is SEHNR and CDR2 FQNEAQ (reference sequence). The CDR3 loop reads CASSLAEDGRNTEAFF. CDR3 in DNA: TGTGCCAGCAGCTTAGCGGAGGACGGGAGGAACACTGAAGCTTTCTTT.

The rearrangement links TRBV25-1 to TRBJ2-3; weak D call: TRBD2 (6 bases). The ends were cut back, 8 bases at V and 3 bases at J, with 12 bases in the middle. The CDR3 totals 13 residues. From germline, CDR1 is MGHDK and CDR2 SYGVNS. The DNA of the CDR3 is TGTGCCAGCTCCCCCCGGGAGACAGATACGCAGTATTTT. Its protein product is CASSPRETDTQYF.

J is TRBJ2-1 and V is TRBV11-2; D may be TRBD1 (5 bases). Trimming took 3 bases from V and 2 from J, leaving 8 bases between them. Germline-derived CDR1 and CDR2 are SGHAT and FQNNGV. CDR3 length: 14 residues. DNA of the CDR3: TGTGCCAGCAGCTTGGGGCAGCCCTACAATGAGCAGTTCTTC. Protein sequence: CASSLGQPYNEQFF.

The chain links TRBV6-5 to TRBJ2-1; D might be TRBD1 (5 bases). Trimming cost V 0 bases and J 2 bases, with 5 bases left between them. CDR1 is MNHEY, CDR2 SVGAGI, per germline. The CDR3 runs 14 residues. The CDR3 region has the DNA TGTGCCAGCAGTTACTCGGACACCTACAATGAGCAGTTCTTC. Its translation is CASSYSDTYNEQFF.